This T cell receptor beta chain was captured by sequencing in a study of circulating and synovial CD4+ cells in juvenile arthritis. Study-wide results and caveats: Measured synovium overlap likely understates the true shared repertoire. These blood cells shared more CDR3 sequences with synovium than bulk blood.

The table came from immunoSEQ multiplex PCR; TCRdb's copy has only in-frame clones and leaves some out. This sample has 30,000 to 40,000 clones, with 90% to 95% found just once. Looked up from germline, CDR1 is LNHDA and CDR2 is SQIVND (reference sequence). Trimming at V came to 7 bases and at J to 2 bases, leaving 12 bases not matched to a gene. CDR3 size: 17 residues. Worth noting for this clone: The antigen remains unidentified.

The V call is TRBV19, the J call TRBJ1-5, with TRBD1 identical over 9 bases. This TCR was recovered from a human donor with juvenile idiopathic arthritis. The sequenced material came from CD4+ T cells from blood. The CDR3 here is CASKGGQGVFGNQPQHF. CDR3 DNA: TGTGCCAGTAAAGGGGGACAGGGCGTATTCGGCAATCAGCCCCAGCATTTT.